These 14 T cell receptor beta chains were all obtained from the same sample, sequenced in a study of PD-1 blockade in classical Hodgkin lymphoma. Measured with immunoSEQ multiplex PCR; TCRdb has only the in-frame clones, and not every one. The sample shows about 15,000 clones, roughly 88% of them seen only once. Relapse after autologous stem cell transplantation occurred in every patient, and brentuximab vedotin exposure varied. Material: peripheral blood mononuclear cells (PBMCs), obtained before the second cycle of nivolumab. The source of these receptors is a human donor with classical Hodgkin lymphoma.

The chain carries TRBV7-9 and TRBJ1-4, with 11 bases matching TRBD1. CDR1 and CDR2 (germline): SEHNR, FQNEAQ (reference sequence). The CDR3 sequence is 14 residues long. Unmatched junction bases numbered 0, after V lost 1 base and J lost 8 bases. The CDR3 protein is CASSLGDRGEKLFF. The CDR3 DNA reads as TGTGCCAGCAGCTTAGGGGACAGGGGGGAAAAACTGTTTTTT.

The V call is TRBV6-5, the J call TRBJ1-1; D is unclear. The CDR3 totals 12 residues. In germline, CDR1 is MNHEY, CDR2 SVGAGI. V dropped 5 bases and J dropped 6 bases, with 10 bases sitting between them. CDR3 sequence (DNA): TGTGCCAGCAGTCCCACGGGCCCTGAAGCTTTCTTT. It specifies CASSPTGPEAFF.

The J gene is TRBJ1-5, the V gene TRBV28; D perhaps matches TRBD1 (5 bases). V was clipped by 4 bases and J by 4 bases, with 14 bases between them. The germline gives CDR1 MDHEN, CDR2 SYDVKM. The CDR3 sequence is 15 residues long. The CDR3 loop is CASSSFWAGNQPQHF. The CDR3 DNA is TGTGCCAGCAGTTCCTTTTGGGCAGGGAATCAGCCCCAGCATTTT. Supplemented by reference TRBV28 and TRBJ1-5, the full variable domain reads DVKVTQSSRYLVKRTGEKVFLECVQDMDHENMFWYRQDPGLGLRLIYFSYDVKMKEKGDIPEGYSVSREKKERFSLILESASTNQTSMYLCASSSFWAGNQPQHFGDGTRLSIL.

This clone was seen more than once but under ten times. The chain recombines TRBV27 with TRBJ1-1, with D perhaps matching TRBD1 (5 bases). The CDR3 is made up of 14 amino acids. The germline V and J ends were trimmed by 6 bases and 1 base, with 12 bases remaining between them. The germline V gene has CDR1 MNHEY and CDR2 SMNVEV (reference sequence). This CDR3 is CASSPGLTNTEAFF. Written as DNA, the CDR3 is TGTGCCAGCAGCCCGGGACTAACGAACACTGAAGCTTTCTTT.

The rearrangement uses TRBV6-7 and TRBJ2-7, with D hard to call. TRBV6-7 is given ORF status, its function remaining uncertain. The CDR3 is 10 amino acids. The CDR3 region is CAAPLYEQYF. The CDR3 region has the DNA TGTGCAGCACCCTTATACGAGCAGTACTTC.

The genes are TRBV5-1 and TRBJ1-1, with D perhaps matching TRBD1 (5 bases). V lost 0 bases and J 8 bases, leaving 17 bases between the germline ends. Germline CDR1 SGHRS, CDR2 YFSETQ. This CDR3 comprises 15 residues. CDR3 nucleotide sequence: TGCGCCAGCAGCTTGGCCGAGCGGACACCAATCGAAGCTTTCTTT. The encoded protein is CASSLAERTPIEAFF.

The V and J genes are TRBV5-4 and TRBJ1-4; TRBD1 aligns across 7 bases. The germline gives CDR1 SGHNT, CDR2 YYREEE (reference sequence). This CDR3 comprises 18 residues. V lost 4 bases and J lost 1; bases outside the gene matches: 13. The CDR3 loop reads CASSPSPQGSLTNEKLFF. The CDR3 DNA reads TGTGCCAGCAGCCCTAGCCCACAGGGGAGTTTAACTAATGAAAAACTGTTTTTT.

This clone has only a few counts. V is TRBV5-5 and J is TRBJ2-7; D could derive from TRBD1 or TRBD2 (5 bases each). Per germline, CDR1 SGHKS and CDR2 YYEKEE (reference sequence). Trimming took 5 bases from V and 2 from J, leaving 11 bases between them. This CDR3 is 13 amino acids long. DNA for the CDR3: TGTGCCAGCAGTTGGGACGGGACCTACGAGCAGTACTTC. Protein: CASSWDGTYEQYF.

The V call is TRBV5-1, the J call TRBJ1-3; a possible D gene is TRBD1 (5 bases). With 5 bases removed from V and 0 bases from J, the gap between germline ends came to 12 bases. The CDR3 sequence is 15 residues long. Germline lookup yields CDR1 SGHRS and CDR2 YFSETQ. Written as DNA, the CDR3 is TGCGCCAGCAGGGGGGGACCCCTCTCTGGAAACACCATATATTTT. The encoded protein is CASRGGPLSGNTIYF.

About this clone: One junction end disagrees with the germline gene, perhaps due to a read error. The chain uses TRBV7-2 and TRBJ2-2, with 8 bases lining up with TRBD2. Per germline, CDR1 SGHTA and CDR2 FQGNSA. CDR3 length: 15 residues. CDR3 protein: CASSLVAGRAGELFF. The CDR3 region has the DNA TGTGCCAGCAGTTTAGTAGCGGGACGGGCCGGGGAGCTGTTTTTT.

The chain recombines TRBV7-9 with TRBJ2-1; weak D call: TRBD2 (5 bases). This CDR3 region has 14 residues. CDR1 and CDR2 from the germline V gene are SEHNR and FQNEAQ (reference sequence). V was trimmed by 1 base and J by 10 bases, leaving 14 bases between them. The CDR3 sequence is CASSLVPDWPEQFF. The CDR3 nucleotides are TGTGCCAGCAGCTTAGTCCCGGACTGGCCCGAGCAGTTCTTC.

The chain carries TRBV5-1 and TRBJ1-3, with D perhaps TRBD1 (6 bases). Trimming took off 4 bases at V and 3 bases at J, with 11 bases between the two ends. This CDR3 comprises 14 residues. Germline loops: CDR1 SGHRS, CDR2 YFSETQ. The CDR3 spells CASSPQGFGNTIYF. CDR3 nucleotides: TGCGCCAGCAGCCCACAGGGATTTGGAAACACCATATATTTT.

The chain uses TRBV6-5 and TRBJ2-1; 11 bases match TRBD2. This CDR3 is 14 amino acids long. Germline CDR1 and CDR2: MNHEY and SVGAGI. V shed 6 bases and J 10 bases; nucleotides not matched to a gene: 8. The CDR3 sequence is CASSQLAGEKEQFF. CDR3 nucleotide sequence: TGTGCCAGCAGCCAACTAGCGGGAGAGAAAGAGCAGTTCTTC.

V usage is TRBV7-8 and J usage is TRBJ2-1, with TRBD1 matching 7 bases. This CDR3 region has 16 residues. V shed 2 bases and J 5 bases; nucleotides not matched to a gene: 9. CDR1 is SGHVS, CDR2 FQNEAQ, per germline. The CDR3 loop is CASSLYLSGGDNEQFF. The CDR3 nucleotides are TGTGCCAGCAGCTTATATCTGTCAGGGGGTGACAATGAGCAGTTCTTC.